A single sample is the source of the 28 T cell receptor beta chains below, sequenced in a study of blood T cell repertoires in COVID-19. Only in-frame clones appear in the TCRdb table, and some are missing; sequencing was by immunoSEQ multiplex PCR. The repertoire holds 60,000 to 75,000 clones, roughly three quarters seen once, with 8.5% to 10% in the top ten. Sequenced input: peripheral blood. These receptors were taken from a woman aged 45-65 years with acute or convalescent COVID-19.

This clone appeared a few times. The chain combines TRBV15 with TRBJ2-1; D is perhaps TRBD2 (7 bases). The ends were cut back, 8 bases at V and 5 bases at J, with 19 bases in the middle. Germline V lookup: CDR1 LNHNV, CDR2 YYDKDF (reference sequence). CDR3 length: 15 amino acids. Here the CDR3 DNA reads TGTGCCACCTCCAGGGGAGGGGGGGGAGACAATGAGCAGTTCTTC. This codes for CATSRGGGGDNEQFF.

The chain recombines TRBV3-1 (or the pseudogene TRBV3-2) with TRBJ2-3, with TRBD2 identical over 10 bases. This CDR3 contains 16 residues. The junction had 10 bases not matched to a gene; V was cut back by 4 bases and J by 6 bases. The germline V gene has CDR1 LGHDT and CDR2 YNNKEL (reference sequence). CDR3 sequence (DNA): TGTGCCAGCAGCCCCAAAGCGGGGGGGGGCCCCGATACGCAGTATTTT. It is translated as CASSPKAGGGPDTQYF.

This sequence joins TRBV27 and TRBJ2-1; TRBD1 matches at 9 bases. Trimming at V came to 9 bases and at J to 8 bases, leaving 14 bases not matched to a gene. There are 15 residues in the CDR3. From germline, CDR1 is MNHEY and CDR2 SMNVEV (reference sequence). Here the CDR3 reads CASKFPGQGLYEQFF. The CDR3 DNA reads TGTGCCAGTAAATTCCCGGGACAGGGTCTCTATGAGCAGTTCTTC.

V and J are TRBV4-2 and TRBJ2-1; TRBD2 matches at 9 bases. With 1 base clipped from V and 7 bases from J, the junction kept 2 bases outside the gene matches. This CDR3 is 14 amino acids long. Germline V CDR1 and CDR2: LGHNA, YNFKEQ. The CDR3 DNA follows: TGTGCCAGCAGCCAAGTTAGCGGGGGTAATGAGCAGTTCTTC. It is translated as CASSQVSGGNEQFF.

The chain carries TRBV10-3 and TRBJ2-7, with 9 positions matching TRBD2. V dropped 6 bases and J dropped 6; count of bases not matched to a gene: 3. CDR1 and CDR2 from the germline V gene are ENHRY and SYGVKD. This CDR3 has 12 amino acids. In nucleotides, the CDR3 is TGTGCCATCAGCACGGGACTAGCCGAGCAGTACTTC. Its translation: CAISTGLAEQYF.

This chain links TRBV28 with TRBJ2-2; possible D gene TRBD2, 6 bases. CDR3 length: 12 residues. The germline CDR1 and CDR2 sequences are MDHEN and SYDVKM. V lost 7 bases, J lost 7 bases, and 10 bases lay in between. CDR3 in DNA: TGTGCCAGCATGAAGCGGGTCGGGGAGCTGTTTTTT. It codes for CASMKRVGELFF.

A single count supports this clone. J is TRBJ2-1 and V is TRBV24-1; no definite D call. The CDR3 loop spans 16 amino acids. CDR1 and CDR2 (germline): KGHDR, SFDVKD. With 1 base removed from V and 8 bases from J, the gap between germline ends came to 17 bases. CDR3 sequence (DNA): TGTGCCACCAGTGATTTTCGTTCGACCCTACGGGATGAGCAGTTCTTC. Its protein is CATSDFRSTLRDEQFF.

The chain uses TRBV3-1 (or the pseudogene TRBV3-2) and TRBJ1-1; D is undetermined. Germline assignment: CDR1 LGHDT and CDR2 YNNKEL (reference sequence). The CDR3 is made up of 14 amino acids. With 4 bases removed from V and 2 bases from J, the gap between germline ends came to 11 bases. The CDR3, as DNA: TGTGCCAGCAGCCCGCTAATATATAACACTGAAGCTTTCTTT. Its translation is CASSPLIYNTEAFF.

V is TRBV30 and J is TRBJ1-3, with D maybe TRBD1 (6 bases). Per the germline V gene, CDR1 is GTSNPN and CDR2 is SVGIG (reference sequence). Trimming removed 3 bases at V and 2 bases at J, with 11 bases between. There are 14 residues in the CDR3. This chain's CDR3 is CAWSANRAGNTIYF. The CDR3 nucleotides are TGTGCCTGGAGCGCAAACAGGGCTGGAAACACCATATATTTT.

This clone was observed a few times. V usage is TRBV6-6 and J usage is TRBJ1-3, with D uncertain. The CDR3 consists of 13 residues. Germline values: CDR1 MNHNY, CDR2 SVGAGI (reference sequence). The ends were cut back, 6 bases at V and 4 bases at J, with 10 bases in the middle. For the CDR3, the DNA is TGTGCCAGCAGGAATAGGGAGGGAAACACCATATATTTT. Translation: CASRNREGNTIYF.

The V and J genes are TRBV4-3 and TRBJ2-1; D might be TRBD1 (5 bases). Germline V lookup: CDR1 LGHNA, CDR2 YSLEER. This CDR3 contains 17 residues. V lost 0 bases and J lost 10, with 22 bases in between. CDR3 in amino acids: CASSQDSLIWQGGEQFF. The CDR3 DNA is TGCGCCAGCAGCCAAGACAGCCTTATCTGGCAGGGTGGAGAGCAGTTCTTC.

A word on this clone: At one boundary the junction diverges from the germline segment, which might be a read error. The genes are TRBV5-1 and TRBJ2-2; 9 bases align to TRBD1. Looked up from germline, CDR1 is SGHRS and CDR2 is YFSETQ. The CDR3 totals 17 residues. The CDR3 nucleotides are TGCACCAGCAGCTTGAATGGACAGGGGCGGAACACCGGGGAGCTGTTTTTT. This sequence encodes CTSSLNGQGRNTGELFF.

This chain's CDR3 is CASAGGAGTYEQYF. In DNA, the CDR3 is TGTGCCAGCGCAGGGGGCGCGGGGACCTACGAGCAGTACTTC. The chain employs TRBV6-6 and TRBJ2-7; TRBD1 matches 8 bases. The CDR3 spans 14 residues. Germline CDR1 and CDR2: MNHNY and SVGAGI (reference sequence). V shed 8 bases, J shed 2 bases, and the junction held 8 bases outside the gene matches.

This sequence joins TRBV5-5 and TRBJ1-2; TRBD1 agrees at 8 bases. The CDR3 covers 15 residues. The V gene end was trimmed by 3 bases and the J gene end by 2 bases; junction bases not matched to a gene: 6. Germline loops: CDR1 SGHKS, CDR2 YYEKEE (reference sequence). CDR3 loop: CASSWKGQGNYGYTF. The CDR3 nucleotides read TGTGCCAGCAGCTGGAAAGGACAGGGAAACTATGGCTACACCTTC.

This clone was recorded many times. The rearrangement joins TRBV7-3 to TRBJ2-5, with 8 nucleotides matching TRBD1. The CDR3 runs to 15 residues. The germline CDR1 and CDR2 sequences are SGHTA and FQGTGA. V shed 5 bases, J shed 0 bases, and the junction held 5 bases outside the gene matches. The CDR3 region is CASSRGQGNQETQYF. CDR3 nucleotides: TGTGCCAGCAGCCGCGGACAGGGAAACCAAGAGACCCAGTACTTC.

The chain recombines TRBV25-1 with TRBJ1-4; D unclear. The V and J ends lost 4 bases and 0 bases respectively, with 15 bases between them. Germline V gene lookup returns CDR1 MGHDK and CDR2 SYGVNS. The CDR3 is 17 amino acids. For the CDR3, the DNA is TGTGCCAGCAGTGCCCCCCCCGGTGGAGCAACTAATGAAAAACTGTTTTTT. It is translated as CASSAPPGGATNEKLFF.

This chain joins TRBV19 and TRBJ2-3, with TRBD2 as a possible D gene (6 bases). V was pared by 5 bases and J by 2 bases, with 11 bases between. The CDR3 is 14 residues long. The germline CDR1 and CDR2 sequences are LNHDA and SQIVND (reference sequence). The DNA of the CDR3 is TGTGCCAGTAGTCTCGGGGGACTCACAGATACGCAGTATTTT. It codes for CASSLGGLTDTQYF.

This clone was detected ten times or more. The chain carries TRBV27 and TRBJ2-5; D might be TRBD2 (6 bases). The CDR3 totals 14 residues. Germline lookup yields CDR1 MNHEY and CDR2 SMNVEV (reference sequence). V lost 4 bases, J lost 5 bases, and 14 bases lay in between. Written as DNA, the CDR3 is TGTGCCAGCAGTTCCCGACTAGGGATGGAGACCCAGTACTTC. Its translation is CASSSRLGMETQYF.

The V call is TRBV7-2, the J call TRBJ2-7, with D possibly being TRBD2 (6 bases). Germline V gene lookup returns CDR1 SGHTA and CDR2 FQGNSA. V shed 5 bases and J shed 3 bases, with 14 bases lying between them. The CDR3 spans 14 residues. The CDR3 DNA sequence: TGTGCCAGCAGCCTCCGCCCCGGGGGCTACGAGCAGTACTTC. It translates to CASSLRPGGYEQYF.

This clone was observed a handful of times. The chain carries TRBV2 and TRBJ1-1, with D hard to call. Trimming left V 5 bases short and J 1 base short, with 8 bases between. Germline assignment: CDR1 SNHLY and CDR2 FYNNEI. The CDR3 is made up of 13 amino acids. CDR3 amino acids: CASSTNPNTEAFF. The CDR3 DNA sequence: TGTGCCAGCAGTACAAATCCGAACACTGAAGCTTTCTTT.

The chain is built from TRBV4-2 and TRBJ2-7; 10 positions match TRBD2. Losses at the gene ends were 0 bases for V and 5 bases for J; bases not matched to a gene: 7. The CDR3 is 16 residues long. CDR1 LGHNA and CDR2 YNFKEQ come from the germline V gene. Here the CDR3 reads CASSQDPSGSSDEQYF. The CDR3 DNA sequence: TGTGCCAGCAGCCAAGATCCTAGCGGGAGCTCTGACGAGCAGTACTTC.

Sample share makes this clone medium-sized. V and J are TRBV27 and TRBJ1-6; a weak D match, TRBD1 (5 bases). The CDR3 is 15 residues long. Germline CDR1 reads MNHEY; CDR2 reads SMNVEV (reference sequence). V shed 5 bases and J shed 10 bases, with 18 bases lying between them. The CDR3 reads CASSLRADTKSPLHF. The CDR3 nucleotides are TGTGCCAGCAGTCTTAGGGCGGACACTAAATCACCCCTCCACTTT.

V usage is TRBV12-3 or TRBV12-4 and J usage is TRBJ2-7; TRBD1 is a possible D gene (5 bases). This CDR3 spans 13 amino acids. V was shortened by 6 bases and J by 3 bases, with 12 bases between the two germline ends. The CDR3 reads CASSTLQGYEQYF. The CDR3 region has the DNA TGTGCCAGCAGCACACTTCAGGGCTACGAGCAGTACTTC.

This chain uses TRBV6-5 with TRBJ1-5; D is perhaps TRBD1 (5 bases). Germline V lookup: CDR1 MNHEY, CDR2 SVGAGI. This CDR3 comprises 14 residues. Trimming removed 6 bases at V and 4 bases at J, with 13 bases between. The CDR3 sequence: CASSGGLGNQPQHF. CDR3 nucleotide sequence: TGTGCCAGCAGCGGGGGTTTGGGGAATCAGCCCCAGCATTTT.

The chain combines TRBV27 with TRBJ2-5, with TRBD2 matching 8 bases. This CDR3 has 15 amino acids. Unmatched junction bases numbered 5, after V lost 3 bases and J lost 2 bases. CDR1 and CDR2 from the germline V gene are MNHEY and SMNVEV (reference sequence). CDR3 sequence reads: CASSFRGGGQETQYF. In nucleotides, the CDR3 is TGTGCCAGCAGTTTCCGGGGGGGAGGGCAAGAGACCCAGTACTTC.

This rearrangement joins TRBV21-1 to TRBJ1-2; TRBD1 is taken as the D call from the table, unchecked against the DNA. TRBV21-1 is marked as a pseudogene. The CDR3 totals 14 residues. CDR3 residues: CASRKTGGDYGYTF. The CDR3 DNA is TGTGCCAGCAGAAAAACAGGGGGCGACTATGGCTACACCTTC.

V usage is TRBV3-1 (or the pseudogene TRBV3-2) and J usage is TRBJ1-1; 8 nucleotides agree with TRBD1. The CDR3 is made up of 15 amino acids. Germline-derived CDR1 and CDR2 are LGHDT and YNNKEL (reference sequence). V trimming: 2 bases; J trimming: 11 bases; junction bases outside the gene matches: 13. The CDR3 loop is CASSQRDRRPWEAFF. The CDR3 bases are TGTGCCAGCAGCCAACGGGACAGGCGGCCTTGGGAGGCTTTCTTT.

The chain joins TRBV15 to TRBJ1-4; D unclear. Germline V gene lookup returns CDR1 LNHNV and CDR2 YYDKDF (reference sequence). This CDR3 contains 14 residues. Trimming removed 0 bases from V and 5 bases from J, with 7 bases in between. In nucleotides, the CDR3 is TGTGCCACCAGCAGAGATCTTAAAAATGAAAAACTGTTTTTT. Translation: CATSRDLKNEKLFF.